These T cell receptor beta chains were read from a single sample in a study of blood T cell repertoires in COVID-19. TCRdb's copy holds only in-frame clones and misses some; the assay was immunoSEQ multiplex PCR. The data show about 130,000 clones, about four fifths seen once. Sequences were obtained from peripheral blood. Source of these receptors: a man aged 55 to 70 with acute or convalescent COVID-19. The CDR3 runs from the conserved cysteine through the conserved F or W.

CASSYTGNNSPLHF	14	TRBV6-6	TRBJ1-6
CASSLGTAGEKLFF	14	TRBV28	TRBJ1-4
CASSSAGQPQHF	12	TRBV6-5	TRBJ1-5
CASSPVGPIEQPQHF	15	TRBV18	TRBJ1-5
CASSLRQGQTEAFF	14	TRBV18	TRBJ1-1
CASTVGPGNTIYF	13	TRBV25-1	TRBJ1-3
CASSVAPSSGATGELFF	17	TRBV9	TRBJ2-2
CASSLGLAGGPLDTQYF	17	TRBV5-1	TRBJ2-3
CASSQGARNTIYF	13	TRBV14	TRBJ1-3
CASSEDRDYGYTF	13	TRBV2	TRBJ1-2
CAWSRNRDRGYGYTF	15	TRBV30	TRBJ1-2
CASSSRDRGVEQFF	14	TRBV6-5	TRBJ2-1
CASSRRQVPHEQYF	14	TRBV27	TRBJ2-7
CASSPRSGDSPLHF	14	TRBV18	TRBJ1-6
CATSDLRTYQPQHF	14	TRBV24-1	TRBJ1-5
CASTSTGLATNEKLFF	16	TRBV5-5	TRBJ1-4
CASSFDTQGPQHF	13	TRBV5-4	TRBJ1-5
CSGGTGNEAFF	11	TRBV29-1	TRBJ1-1
CASSTIAGEGNEQFF	15	TRBV7-6	TRBJ2-1
CASSLPGVDEQYF	13	TRBV5-1	TRBJ2-7
CASSPLAGLLYEQYF	15	TRBV4-2	TRBJ2-7
CASSVSGTGVYEQYF	15	TRBV9	TRBJ2-7
CASSERRTEAFF	12	TRBV6-1	TRBJ1-1
CASLSAGTDTQYF	13	TRBV28	TRBJ2-3
CASRGRGKETQYF	13	TRBV13	TRBJ2-5
CASLKGLAGNSYEQYF	16	TRBV7-8	TRBJ2-7
CASSNQGTSGYGYTF	15	TRBV5-1	TRBJ1-2
CASSVDRSSSYNSPLHF	17	TRBV18	TRBJ1-6